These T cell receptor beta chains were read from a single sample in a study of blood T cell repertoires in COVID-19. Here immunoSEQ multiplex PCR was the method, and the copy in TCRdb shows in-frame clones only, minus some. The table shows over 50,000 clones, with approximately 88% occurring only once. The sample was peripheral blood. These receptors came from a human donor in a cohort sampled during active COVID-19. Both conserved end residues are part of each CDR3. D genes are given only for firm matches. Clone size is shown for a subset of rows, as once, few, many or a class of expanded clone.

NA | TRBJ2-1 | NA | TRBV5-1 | TGCGCCAGCAGCTTCCAAAGCAACAATGAGCAGTTCTTC | CASSFQSNNEQFF
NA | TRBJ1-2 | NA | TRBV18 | TGTGCCAGCTCCCCAACGGGCTTCGAGTCGGGGGGCTACACCTTC | CASSPTGFESGGYTF
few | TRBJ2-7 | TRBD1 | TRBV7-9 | TGTGCCAGCAGTATATCCGGGACAGGCTCCTACGAGCAGTACTTC | CASSISGTGSYEQYF
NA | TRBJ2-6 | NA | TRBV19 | TGTGCCAGTAACATCCCTACTTCAGGGATTGGGGCCAACGTCCTGACTTTC | CASNIPTSGIGANVLTF
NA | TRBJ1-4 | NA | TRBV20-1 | TGCAGTGCTAGTCTCCAGGATGGGGAAAAACTGTTTTTT | CSASLQDGEKLFF
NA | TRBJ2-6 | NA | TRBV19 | TGTGCCAGTACCCCCTGGGGAGCGACTGGGGCCAACGTCCTGACTTTC | CASTPWGATGANVLTF
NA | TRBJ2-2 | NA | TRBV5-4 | TGTGCCAGCAGCACACGAGGACAGCTCTCCGCCGGGGAGCTGTTTTTT | CASSTRGQLSAGELFF
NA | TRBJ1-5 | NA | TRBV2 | TGTGCCAGCAGTCTAGGACAGCGCAATCAGCCCCAGCATTTT | CASSLGQRNQPQHF
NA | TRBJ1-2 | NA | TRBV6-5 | TGTGCCAGCGTGTCGAGTTTCAACTATGGCTACACCTTC | CASVSSFNYGYTF
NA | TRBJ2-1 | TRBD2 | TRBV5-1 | TGCGCCAGCAGCCGGACTAGCGGGAGTGTCAATGAGCAGTTCTTC | CASSRTSGSVNEQFF
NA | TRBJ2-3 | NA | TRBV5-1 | TGCGCCAGCAGCTTGGAACAGGGTCCCTCCACAGATACGCAGTATTTT | CASSLEQGPSTDTQYF
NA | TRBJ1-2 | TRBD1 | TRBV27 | TGTGCCAGCAGTCCAGACAGGGGATATGGCTACACCTTC | CASSPDRGYGYTF
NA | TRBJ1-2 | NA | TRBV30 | TGTGCCTGGAGTCACGGGGGGGTCCTCTATGGCTACACCTTC | CAWSHGGVLYGYTF
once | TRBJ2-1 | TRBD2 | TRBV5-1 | TGCGCCAGCAGCGGGACTAGCGGGAGCAATGAGCAGTTCTTC | CASSGTSGSNEQFF
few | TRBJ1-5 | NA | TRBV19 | TGTGCCAGTAGTGACCAGGGGAGCAGCAATCAGCCCCAGCATTTT | CASSDQGSSNQPQHF
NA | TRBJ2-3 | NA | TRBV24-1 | TGTGCCACCAGTGATTCCGGCGGGTACACAGATACGCAGTATTTT | CATSDSGGYTDTQYF
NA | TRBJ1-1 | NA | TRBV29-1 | TGCAGCGTCTCTGGACTGGGGAACACTGAAGCTTTCTTT | CSVSGLGNTEAFF
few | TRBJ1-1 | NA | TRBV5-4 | TGTGCCAGCAGCCGAGGTGGCAGGGCGAAGGACACTGAAGCTTTCTTT | CASSRGGRAKDTEAFF
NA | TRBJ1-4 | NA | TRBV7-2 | TGTGCCAGCAGCTTAGCCGGGGGGGGAGAAAATGAAAAACTGTTTTTT | CASSLAGGGENEKLFF
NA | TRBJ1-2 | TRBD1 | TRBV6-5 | TGTGCCAGCAGTCAACAGGGGGCAGAACGTGGCTACACCTTC | CASSQQGAERGYTF
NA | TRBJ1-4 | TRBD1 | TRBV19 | TGTGCCAGTAGTGCACCGGGACAGGCGGCAACTAATGAAAAACTGTTTTTT | CASSAPGQAATNEKLFF
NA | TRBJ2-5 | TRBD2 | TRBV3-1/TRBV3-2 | TGTGCCAGCAGCCAAGCTCGCGGGAGGGGGGAGACCCAGTACTTC | CASSQARGRGETQYF
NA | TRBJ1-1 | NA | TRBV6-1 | TGTGCCAGCAGGGAAAGGCTGACTAATGCACGTTTGGGCACTGAAGCTTTCTTT | CASRERLTNARLGTEAFF
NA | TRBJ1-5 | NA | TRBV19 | TGTGCCAGTAGTATCGGGAGTAGAGGGGCTAGCAATCAGCCCCAGCATTTT | CASSIGSRGASNQPQHF
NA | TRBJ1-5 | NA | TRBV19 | TGTGCCAGTACCACACGGGGCAATCAGCCCCAGCATTTT | CASTTRGNQPQHF
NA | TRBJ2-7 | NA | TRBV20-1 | TGCAGTGCTAGTCGGGACTCCAAGGGAGAGCAGTACTTC | CSASRDSKGEQYF
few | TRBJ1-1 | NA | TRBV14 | TGTGCCAGCAGCCAAGATCTGCGAACTGAAGCTTTCTTT | CASSQDLRTEAFF
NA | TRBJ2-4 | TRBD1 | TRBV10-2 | TGCGCCAGCAGTGAGGGGACAGGCTGGGGAAACATTCAGTACTTC | CASSEGTGWGNIQYF
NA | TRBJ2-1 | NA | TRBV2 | TGTGCCAGCGGTAGCGGTGTGAACAATGAGCAGTTCTTC | CASGSGVNNEQFF
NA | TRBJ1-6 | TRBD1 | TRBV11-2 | TGTGCCAGCAGCTCGAGACAGGGAAATCTGAATTCACCCCTCCACTTT | CASSSRQGNLNSPLHF
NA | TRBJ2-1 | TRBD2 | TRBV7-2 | TGTGCCAGCAGGCGGGCAGGCGGGGGGGCTGCTAATGAGCAGTTCTTC | CASRRAGGGAANEQFF
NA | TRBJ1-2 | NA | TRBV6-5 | TGTGCCAGCAGTCCCACCTTGGGGGGGACTTATGGCTACACCTTC | CASSPTLGGTYGYTF
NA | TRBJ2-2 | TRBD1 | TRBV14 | TGTGCCAGCAGCCACGGGACAGGTCCCAGCGGGGAGCTGTTTTTT | CASSHGTGPSGELFF
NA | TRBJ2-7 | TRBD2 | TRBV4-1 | TGCGCCAGCAGCCAAGGACTAGCGGGAGTCTACGAGCAGTACTTC | CASSQGLAGVYEQYF
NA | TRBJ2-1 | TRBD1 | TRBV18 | TGTGCCAGCACAGGGACAGGGGGGAAACTAGCGTTTGAGCAGTTCTTC | CASTGTGGKLAFEQFF
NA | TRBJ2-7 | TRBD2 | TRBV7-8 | TGTGCCAGCAGCTTAGTTACTAGCGGGCCCCTCCGGGAGCAGTACTTC | CASSLVTSGPLREQYF
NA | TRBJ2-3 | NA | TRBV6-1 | TGTGCCAGCAGTGAAGGCGGGCTAGAGTGGGCAGATACGCAGTATTTT | CASSEGGLEWADTQYF
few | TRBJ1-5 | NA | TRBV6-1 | TGTGCCAGCAGTGAAAGGCTGCAGGGTCTGCCCCAGCATTTT | CASSERLQGLPQHF
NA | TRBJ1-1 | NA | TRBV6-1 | TGTGCCAGCAGTGATCCCGGCCGAGGGAACACTGAAGCTTTCTTT | CASSDPGRGNTEAFF
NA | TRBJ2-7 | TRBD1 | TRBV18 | TGTGCCAGCTCACCTTCGGGACAGAGTCCCTACGAGCAGTACTTC | CASSPSGQSPYEQYF
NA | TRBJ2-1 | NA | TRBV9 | TGTGCCAGCGGTCAGACTGCATACAATGAGCAGTTCTTC | CASGQTAYNEQFF
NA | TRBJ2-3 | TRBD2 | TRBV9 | TGTGCCAGCAGCGTAGCTCTGGGACTAGCGGGACTCACAGATACGCAGTATTTT | CASSVALGLAGLTDTQYF
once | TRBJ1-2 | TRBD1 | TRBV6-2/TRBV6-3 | TGTGCCAGCAGTGTTTTCTCCGGGACAGGATATGGCTACACCTTC | CASSVFSGTGYGYTF
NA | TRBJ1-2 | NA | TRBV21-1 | TGTGCCAGCAGCAAAGAAGGCTGCCAGGCATTC | CASSKEGCQAF
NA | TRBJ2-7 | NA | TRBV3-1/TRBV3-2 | TGTGCCAGCAGCCAGGTGGGGCTGTTTTCCTACGAGCAGTACTTC | CASSQVGLFSYEQYF
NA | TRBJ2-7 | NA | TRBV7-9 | TGTGCCAGCAGCAAAGACCAGGACTTCGACGAGCAGTACTTC | CASSKDQDFDEQYF
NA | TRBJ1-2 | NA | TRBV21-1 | TGTGCCAGCAGCAAACAAAGGGGACAGGGGGCGCGGGGCTACACCTTC | CASSKQRGQGARGYTF
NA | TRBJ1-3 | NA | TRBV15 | TGTGCCACCAGCAGATTGAGACCGGGATCAAAGTTCTCTGGAAACACCATATATTTT | CATSRLRPGSKFSGNTIYF
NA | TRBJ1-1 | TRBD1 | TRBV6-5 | TGTGCCAGCAGCCTCGGGACAGGGATGAGCACTGAAGCTTTCTTT | CASSLGTGMSTEAFF
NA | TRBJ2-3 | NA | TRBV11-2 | TGTGCCAGCAGCCCTGGAGGCTGGGGCACAGATACGCAGTATTTT | CASSPGGWGTDTQYF
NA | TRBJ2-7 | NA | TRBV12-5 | TGTGCTAGTGGTTTGGGTTATTACGAGCAGTACTTC | CASGLGYYEQYF
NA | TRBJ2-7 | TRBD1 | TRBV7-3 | TGTGCCAGCAGCGCCGGGACAGGTTCCGAGCAGTACTTC | CASSAGTGSEQYF
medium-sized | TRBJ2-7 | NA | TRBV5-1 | TGCGCCAGCAGCTTGGAGGTAGGGGGCTCCTACGAGCAGTACTTC | CASSLEVGGSYEQYF
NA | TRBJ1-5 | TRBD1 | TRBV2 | TGTGCCAGCAGCGAGGGACAGGGATACCAGCCCCAGCATTTT | CASSEGQGYQPQHF
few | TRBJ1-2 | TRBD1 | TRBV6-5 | TGTGCCAGCAGCGAGGACAGGGGGCGTGATGGCTACACCTTC | CASSEDRGRDGYTF